A single sample gave rise to the 2 T cell receptor beta chains below, sequenced in a study of shared clonotypes between healthy human individuals. Sequenced by immunoSEQ multiplex PCR; TCRdb stores in-frame clones only, minus some. The sample holds around 2.3 million clones, nearly 97% seen once. The specimen was naive CD4+ T cells sorted from blood. Subset specified: CD45RA+ positively selected. These receptors were collected from a man in his late teens or twenties in good health.

The rearrangement joins TRBV19 to TRBJ1-1; D unresolved. The CDR3 runs 14 residues. Looked up from germline, CDR1 is LNHDA and CDR2 is SQIVND (reference sequence). V was pared by 5 bases and J by 0 bases, with 10 bases between. CDR3 amino acids: CASSLTVMNTEAFF. The CDR3 DNA reads TGTGCCAGTAGTCTAACAGTCATGAACACTGAAGCTTTCTTT. Based on the CDR3 plus reference TRBV19 and TRBJ1-1, the full variable domain is DGGITQSPKYLFRKEGQNVTLSCEQNLNHDAMYWYRQDPGQGLRLIYYSQIVNDFQKGDIAEGYSVSREKKESFPLTVTSAQKNPTAFYLCASSLTVMNTEAFFGQGTRLTVV.

The chain joins TRBV30 to TRBJ2-7; D unclear. The CDR3 consists of 14 residues. The germline V gene has CDR1 GTSNPN and CDR2 SVGIG (reference sequence). V lost 1 base to trimming and J lost 3 bases, with 13 bases between them. The CDR3 nucleotides read TGTGCCTGGAGTGGGTGGACCGCTGGCTACGAGCAGTACTTC. This codes for CAWSGWTAGYEQYF. Complete variable domain (other parts from reference TRBV30 and TRBJ2-7): SQTIHQWPATLVQPVGSPLSLECTVEGTSNPNLYWYRQAAGRGLQLLFYSVGIGQISSEVPQNLSASRPQDRQFILSSKKLLLSDSGFYLCAWSGWTAGYEQYFGPGTRLTVT.